This TCR beta chain was sequenced in a study of T-cell reconstitution after alpha-beta-depleted transplantation in children. This clonotype has ten or more counts. For TCRbeta, the library was prepared with unique molecular identifiers. One entry per CDR3 protein results from TCRdb running MiXCR on the PCR reads. The repertoire consists of around 250,000 distinct CDR3 sequences, with about 25% occurring once and the leading ten covering roughly 2.6%. This sequence was found in a girl aged 2-10 years with Fanconi anemia, due to receive a stem cell transplant. The sample was PBMCs, taken before TCRalphabeta/CD19-depleted stem cell transplant.

The CDR3 bases are TGTGCCAGCAGCTTAAGTCCACAGGCGATCCCCGTGAATCCCCAGCATTTT. It translates to CASSLSPQAIPVNPQHF. The genes are TRBV7-2 and TRBJ1-5, with D perhaps TRBD1 (5 bases). Germline V gene lookup returns CDR1 SGHTA and CDR2 FQGNSA. This CDR3 is 17 amino acids long. V lost 2 bases and J 10 bases, leaving 24 bases between the germline ends.